These 7 T cell receptor beta chains came from one sample sequenced in a study of T cell responses to AZD1222 COVID-19 vaccine. Produced via immunoSEQ multiplex PCR; TCRdb's table is partial and in-frame only. The table has 100,000 to 120,000 clones, approximately 92% seen once; the top ten hold 2% to 3%. This sample comprised peripheral blood, obtained 28 days after the second AZD1222 dose. Receptors were obtained from an adult who received the AZD1222 COVID-19 vaccine.

The chain combines TRBV5-4 with TRBJ1-6; 9 bases fit TRBD1. Germline V gene data show CDR1 as SGHNT and CDR2 as YYREEE (reference sequence). The CDR3 is 13 amino acids. V gave up 2 bases and J gave up 10 bases; unmatched junction bases: 1. CDR3 DNA: TGTGCCAGCAGCTTAGACAGGGGGTCACCCCTCCACTTT. Amino acid sequence: CASSLDRGSPLHF. Full variable domain (remainder filled in from reference TRBV5-4 and TRBJ1-6): ETGVTQSPTHLIKTRGQQVTLRCSSQSGHNTVSWYQQALGQGPQFIFQYYREEENGRGNFPPRFSGLQFPNYSSELNVNALELDDSALYLCASSLDRGSPLHFGNGTRLTVT.

The chain uses TRBV29-1 and TRBJ2-3, with 8 bases identical to TRBD1. Germline values: CDR1 SQVTM, CDR2 ANQGSEA. The CDR3 is made up of 12 amino acids. The V gene end was trimmed by 6 bases and the J gene end by 3 bases; junction bases not matched to a gene: 2. The CDR3 is CSVGQVTDTQYF. CDR3 nucleotide sequence: TGCAGCGTGGGACAGGTAACAGATACGCAGTATTTT.

This chain joins TRBV18 and TRBJ1-2, with 7 bases that match TRBD1. Germline trimming cut 3 bases from V and 8 bases from J; bases unmatched to any gene: 9. The CDR3 runs to 14 residues. In germline, CDR1 is KGHSH, CDR2 LQKENI. CDR3 sequence reads: CASSPGTDQGGYTF. CDR3 coding DNA: TGTGCCAGCTCACCCGGGACAGACCAAGGGGGCTACACCTTC.

The chain's CDR3 is CASSQRGNDEAFF. The DNA for the CDR3 is TGTGCCAGCAGCCAACGGGGTAATGATGAAGCTTTCTTT. The chain is built from TRBV3-1 (or the pseudogene TRBV3-2) and TRBJ1-1; D ambiguous. The V end lost 2 bases, the J end lost 7 bases, and 11 bases lay between the germline ends. Germline loops: CDR1 LGHDT, CDR2 YNNKEL (reference sequence). The CDR3 is made up of 13 amino acids.

V usage is TRBV7-6 and J usage is TRBJ1-4; D is undetermined. This CDR3 is 13 amino acids long. V dropped 1 base and J dropped 7 bases, with 7 bases sitting between them. Looked up from germline, CDR1 is SGHVS and CDR2 is FNYEAQ. CDR3 in DNA: TGTGCCAGCAGCTTAGTAGGAGTTGAAAAACTGTTTTTT. Encoded protein: CASSLVGVEKLFF.

V is TRBV7-9 and J is TRBJ2-1; 10 nucleotides align to TRBD2. CDR1 SEHNR and CDR2 FQNEAQ come from the germline V gene (reference sequence). The CDR3 has 14 residues. With V trimmed by 8 bases and J by 5 bases, 6 bases remained unmatched. The chain's CDR3 is CASCSGGANNEQFF. Written as DNA, the CDR3 is TGTGCCAGCTGCAGCGGGGGGGCTAACAATGAGCAGTTCTTC.

The rearrangement joins TRBV9 to TRBJ2-7; D gene unclear. Germline V CDR1 and CDR2: SGDLS, YYNGEE. This CDR3 has 14 amino acids. V was pared by 4 bases and J by 3 bases, with 14 bases between. The CDR3 protein is CASSSRRADYEQYF. The CDR3 DNA sequence: TGTGCCAGCAGCTCCCGACGGGCGGACTACGAGCAGTACTTC.